These T cell receptor beta chains were read from a single sample in a study of blood T cell repertoires in COVID-19. Assay: immunoSEQ multiplex PCR; the TCRdb copy retains only in-frame clones and omits some. The profile shows fewer than 250,000 clones, nearly 90% of them singletons. Sequencing was performed on PBMCs or T cells enriched from blood (not recorded which). The source of these receptors is a man aged 25 to 40 who had recovered from COVID-19. The CDR3 runs from the conserved cysteine through the conserved F or W. The D gene is left open where the match is weak. The listing skips clone size in some rows; elsewhere it reads once, few, many or a size class.

>TRBV7-9|NA|NA|TRBJ1-1
TGTGCCAGCAGCTTCGGACAGTCGAACACTGAAGCTTTCTTT
CASSFGQSNTEAFF
>TRBV12-3/TRBV12-4|NA|NA|TRBJ1-1
TGTGCCAGCCGGAGCAGGGATCACACTGAAGCTTTCTTT
CASRSRDHTEAFF
>TRBV2|NA|TRBD1|TRBJ1-5
TGTGCCAGCGTACAGGGGCCCAATCAGCCCCAGCATTTT
CASVQGPNQPQHF
>TRBV30|NA|NA|TRBJ1-5
TGTGCCTGGAGTATCCATACCGGGAACCGTTATCGTAGCAATCAGCCCCAGCATTTT
CAWSIHTGNRYRSNQPQHF
>TRBV9|NA|NA|TRBJ2-1
TGTGCCAGCAGCTCCCCGGCGGTGCTTGGGGAGCAGTTCTTC
CASSSPAVLGEQFF
>TRBV5-1|NA|NA|TRBJ1-6
TGCGCCAGCAGCTTGTTACGGGGAGGTCGTGCCTCACCCCTCCACTTT
CASSLLRGGRASPLHF
>TRBV27|once|NA|TRBJ2-6
TGTGCCAGCAGTGTACAGGGCCCTAGCTCTGGGGCCAACGTCCTGACTTTC
CASSVQGPSSGANVLTF
>TRBV5-6|NA|TRBD2|TRBJ2-3
TGTGCCAGCAGCTTGGCTAGCGGGGGCCGGGATACGCAGTATTTT
CASSLASGGRDTQYF
>TRBV6-4|NA|TRBD2|TRBJ2-2
TGTGCCAGCAGTGTAAAGGGACTAGCAACGGGCACCGGGGAGCTGTTTTTT
CASSVKGLATGTGELFF
>TRBV19|once|NA|TRBJ1-1
TGTGCCAGTAGTATGGGGATCGCGGAGCGGCTCATCAACACTGAAGCTTTCTTT
CASSMGIAERLINTEAFF
>TRBV14|NA|NA|TRBJ1-3
TGTGCCAGCAGCCAAGGCAGAAGCTCTGGAAACACCATATATTTT
CASSQGRSSGNTIYF
>TRBV6-1|NA|TRBD1|TRBJ2-7
TGTGCCAGCAGTGAAGGGACAGGGTCGTACGAGCAGTACTTC
CASSEGTGSYEQYF
>TRBV28|NA|NA|TRBJ2-7
TGTGCCAGCAGTTTTGCCCAGTCCTACGAGCAGTACTTC
CASSFAQSYEQYF
>TRBV7-2|NA|NA|TRBJ1-5
TGTGCCAGCAGCTTAGAGACAGGTCCACAGCCCCAGCATTTT
CASSLETGPQPQHF
>TRBV13|NA|TRBD1|TRBJ1-3
TGTGCCAGCAGCAGACAGGGGCCTGGAAACACCATATATTTT
CASSRQGPGNTIYF
>TRBV30|NA|TRBD1|TRBJ1-2
TGTGCCTGGACCCAACTCCGGGACAGGCCAAGGGGCTACACCTTC
CAWTQLRDRPRGYTF
>TRBV5-1|NA|TRBD1|TRBJ1-2
TGCGCCAGCAGCCCGGGGACAGCAGCAGGCTACACCTTC
CASSPGTAAGYTF
>TRBV27|NA|NA|TRBJ1-5
TGTGCCAGCAGTTTCACGGGGGGCGCGGATAGCAATCAGCCCCAGCATTTT
CASSFTGGADSNQPQHF
>TRBV18|NA|NA|TRBJ1-1
TGTGCCAGCTCACCCAGTAAGAACACTGAAGCTTTCTTT
CASSPSKNTEAFF
>TRBV5-1|NA|NA|TRBJ2-5
TGCGCCAGCAGCTTGGGCAGACAAGAGACCCAGTACTTC
CASSLGRQETQYF
>TRBV6-5|NA|TRBD1|TRBJ1-6
TGTGCCACTACGACCGGGACAGATAATTCACCCCTCCACTTT
CATTTGTDNSPLHF
>TRBV18|NA|NA|TRBJ2-3
TGTGCCAGCTCACCACCGGCGTTCGGGACAGATACGCAGTATTTT
CASSPPAFGTDTQYF
>TRBV7-2|once|NA|TRBJ2-7
TGTGCCAGCAGCTTCTCGGGGTACGAGCAGTACTTC
CASSFSGYEQYF
>TRBV5-1|NA|NA|TRBJ2-7
TGCGCCAGCAGCTTACAGGGTTCCTACGAGCAGTACTTC
CASSLQGSYEQYF
>TRBV27|once|NA|TRBJ1-1
TGTGCCAGCAGTTCAGGCTTTGGGAACACTGAAGCTTTCTTT
CASSSGFGNTEAFF
>TRBV14|NA|NA|TRBJ2-5
TGTGCCAGCAGCTACGGGGAACGGGAGACCCAGTACTTC
CASSYGERETQYF
>TRBV30|NA|NA|TRBJ2-2
TGTGCCTGGAGTGATCTCACCGGGGAGCTGTTTTTT
CAWSDLTGELFF
>TRBV19|NA|TRBD1|TRBJ1-4
TGTGCCAGTAGGAAGACAGGGGGCGGCGAAAAACTGTTTTTT
CASRKTGGGEKLFF